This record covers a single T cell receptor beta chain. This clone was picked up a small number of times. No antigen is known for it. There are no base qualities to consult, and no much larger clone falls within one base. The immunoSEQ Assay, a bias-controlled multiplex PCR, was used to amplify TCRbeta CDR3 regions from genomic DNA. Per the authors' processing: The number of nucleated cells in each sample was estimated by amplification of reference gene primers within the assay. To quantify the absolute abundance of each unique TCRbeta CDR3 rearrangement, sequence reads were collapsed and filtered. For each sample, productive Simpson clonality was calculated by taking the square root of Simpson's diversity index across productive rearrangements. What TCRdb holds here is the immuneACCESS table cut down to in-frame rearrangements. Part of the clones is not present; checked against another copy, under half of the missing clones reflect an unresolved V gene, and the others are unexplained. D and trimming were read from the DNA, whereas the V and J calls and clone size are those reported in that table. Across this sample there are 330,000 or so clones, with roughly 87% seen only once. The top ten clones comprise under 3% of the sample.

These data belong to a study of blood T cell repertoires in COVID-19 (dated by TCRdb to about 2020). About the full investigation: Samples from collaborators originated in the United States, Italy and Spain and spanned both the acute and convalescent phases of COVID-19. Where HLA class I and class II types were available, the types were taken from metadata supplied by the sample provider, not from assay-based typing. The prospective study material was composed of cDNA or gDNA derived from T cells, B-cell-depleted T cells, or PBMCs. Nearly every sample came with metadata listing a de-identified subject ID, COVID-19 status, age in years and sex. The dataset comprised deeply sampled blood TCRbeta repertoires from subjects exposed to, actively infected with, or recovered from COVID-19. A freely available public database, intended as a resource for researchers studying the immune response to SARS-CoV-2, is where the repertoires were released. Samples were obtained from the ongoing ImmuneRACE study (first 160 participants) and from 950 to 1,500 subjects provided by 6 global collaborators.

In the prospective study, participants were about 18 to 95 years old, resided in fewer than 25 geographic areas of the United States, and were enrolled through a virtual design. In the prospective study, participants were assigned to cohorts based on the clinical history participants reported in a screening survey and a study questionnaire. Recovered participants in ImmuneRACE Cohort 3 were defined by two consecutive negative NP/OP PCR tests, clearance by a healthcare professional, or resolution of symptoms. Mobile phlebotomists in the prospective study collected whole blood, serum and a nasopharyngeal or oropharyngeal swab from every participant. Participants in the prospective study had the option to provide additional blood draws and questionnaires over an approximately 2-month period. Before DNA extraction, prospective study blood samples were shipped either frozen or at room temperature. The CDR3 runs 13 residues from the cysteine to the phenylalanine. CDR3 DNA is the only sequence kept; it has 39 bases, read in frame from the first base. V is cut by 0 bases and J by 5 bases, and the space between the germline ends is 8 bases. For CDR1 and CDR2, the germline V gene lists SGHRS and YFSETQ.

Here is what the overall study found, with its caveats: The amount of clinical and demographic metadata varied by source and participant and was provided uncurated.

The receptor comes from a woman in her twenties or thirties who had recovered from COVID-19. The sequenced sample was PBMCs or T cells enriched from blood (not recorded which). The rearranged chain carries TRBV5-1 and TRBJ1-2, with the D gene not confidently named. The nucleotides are TGCGCCAGCAGCTTGGACAGTACGTATGGCTACACCTTC. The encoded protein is CASSLDSTYGYTF.